This T cell receptor (beta chain) was captured by sequencing in a study of cytomegalovirus exposure and HLA in healthy donors. Study-level background: Most donors, roughly 77% of roughly 400 genotyped, fell in the Caucasian-associated ancestry cluster. Points from the study as a whole: In a later analysis, at a false discovery rate of 0.05, under 20,000 TCR beta sequences were associated with HLA alleles.

A remark on this clone: Antigen unknown.

PCR involved 60 Vbeta and 13 Jbeta primers. The table came from immunoSEQ multiplex PCR; TCRdb's copy has only in-frame clones and leaves some out. The sample has roughly 190,000 clones, under 80% seen once. Germline V gene sequence: CDR1 SGHTA, CDR2 FQGNSA. V was pared by 1 base and J by 6 bases, with 5 bases of the junction left unmatched. The CDR3 totals 15 residues. The chain has TRBV7-2 and TRBJ2-1, with 8 bases fitting TRBD2. This clonotype was obtained from a man aged 25 to 45 in good health and CMV-seropositive. The specimen sequenced was PBMCs. CDR3 amino acids: CASSLDGGAVNEQFF. The CDR3 DNA reads as TGTGCCAGCAGCTTAGACGGGGGGGCGGTCAATGAGCAGTTCTTC.